The clone carrying this T cell receptor (beta chain) was counted a few times. What it binds is not known. Punch biopsies of lesional scalp, plus peripheral blood, were taken from alopecia areata patients. These data come from a study of CD8+ T cells in alopecia areata. The overall study: Patients in the treated group were given tofacitinib by mouth, 5 to 10 mg twice a day. The duration of tofacitinib was 6 to 18 months, with 6 months off drug afterward.

Sequencing used cDNA as its template, made by extracting RNA and reverse transcribing it. Generated by immunoSEQ multiplex PCR, the TCRdb table keeps only in-frame clones and is missing some. The table lists over 200,000 clones, 50% to 70% of them singletons, with around 0.46% in the top ten. The study, taken as a whole, reports: Besides other cells, scalp samples also yield sequences of resident alphabeta T cells from normal skin.

The CDR3 is made up of 12 amino acids. The ends were cut back, 7 bases at V and 4 bases at J, with 8 bases in the middle. The V gene's germline CDR1 is MNHNS and CDR2 SASEGT. The TCR was taken from a human donor with alopecia areata. The genes are TRBV6-1 and TRBJ2-1; D remains unclear. The sample in question was CD4+ T cells sorted from blood, obtained at week 0. The CDR3 sequence: CASTFLYNEQFF. In DNA form, the CDR3 reads TGTGCCAGCACCTTTCTATACAATGAGCAGTTCTTC.